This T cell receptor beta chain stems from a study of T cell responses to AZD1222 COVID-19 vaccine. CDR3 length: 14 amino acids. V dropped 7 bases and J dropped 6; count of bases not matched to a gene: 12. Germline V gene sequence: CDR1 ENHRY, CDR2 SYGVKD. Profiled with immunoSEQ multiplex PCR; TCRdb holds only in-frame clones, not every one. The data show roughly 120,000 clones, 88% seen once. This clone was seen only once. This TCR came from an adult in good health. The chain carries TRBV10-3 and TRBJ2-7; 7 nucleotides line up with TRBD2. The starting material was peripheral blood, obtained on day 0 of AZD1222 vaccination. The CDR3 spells CAINQGWGLREQYF. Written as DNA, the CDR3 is TGTGCCATCAATCAGGGTTGGGGACTACGCGAGCAGTACTTC.